The source of this TCR beta chain is a study of OX40 agonist ivuxolimab in advanced cancers. The table came from immunoSEQ multiplex PCR; TCRdb's copy has only in-frame clones and leaves some out. The top ten hold more than 1.4% of the sample, which has 60,000 to 75,000 clones, roughly 80% seen once. This sequence originates from an adult with an advanced solid tumor such as melanoma, head and neck, liver or kidney cancer. Sequenced here: CD4+ or CD8+ T cells sorted from blood, sampled in a trial of the OX40 agonist ivuxolimab.

The CDR3 DNA sequence: TGTGCCAGCAGCTTAGCCAGACAGGGGGCTAATGAAAAACTGTTTTTT. Its protein product is CASSLARQGANEKLFF. The J gene is TRBJ1-4, the V gene TRBV7-2; 9 nucleotides align to TRBD1. The CDR3 is 16 residues long. Germline CDR1 is SGHTA and CDR2 is FQGNSA. With V trimmed by 0 bases and J by 3 bases, 2 bases remained unmatched. The full variable domain, rest sourced from reference TRBV7-2 and TRBJ1-4, is GAGVSQSPSNKVTEKGKDVELRCDPISGHTALYWYRQSLGQGLEFLIYFQGNSAPDKSGLPSDRFSAERTGGSVSTLTIQRTQQEDSAVYLCASSLARQGANEKLFFGSGTQLSVL.